The TCR beta chain under discussion was sequenced for a study of monozygotic twins with inflammatory bowel disease. Amplification of TCRalpha and TCRbeta cDNA involved two nested PCRs that ran for approximately 16 and 10 cycles. TCRdb re-called the 5' RACE reads; one entry per CDR3 protein, DNA not given. The listing contains approximately 300,000 distinct CDR3 sequences. General study points: Individual T cell subtypes were not distinguishable. Twins classed as concordant or discordant showed no difference in repertoire similarity, possibly from limited power.

Points on this clonotype: Its antigen is still unknown.

The CDR3 extends over 16 amino acids. Per the germline V gene, CDR1 is SGHNT and CDR2 is YYREEE (reference sequence). The sequence came from a human donor with ulcerative colitis or Crohn's disease, or a healthy co-twin of an affected twin (not recorded which). This chain links TRBV5-4 with TRBJ2-5; without DNA, the TCRdb call of TRBD1 cannot be checked. The sample consisted of blood. The CDR3 sequence is CASSSGLGPGSETQYF.